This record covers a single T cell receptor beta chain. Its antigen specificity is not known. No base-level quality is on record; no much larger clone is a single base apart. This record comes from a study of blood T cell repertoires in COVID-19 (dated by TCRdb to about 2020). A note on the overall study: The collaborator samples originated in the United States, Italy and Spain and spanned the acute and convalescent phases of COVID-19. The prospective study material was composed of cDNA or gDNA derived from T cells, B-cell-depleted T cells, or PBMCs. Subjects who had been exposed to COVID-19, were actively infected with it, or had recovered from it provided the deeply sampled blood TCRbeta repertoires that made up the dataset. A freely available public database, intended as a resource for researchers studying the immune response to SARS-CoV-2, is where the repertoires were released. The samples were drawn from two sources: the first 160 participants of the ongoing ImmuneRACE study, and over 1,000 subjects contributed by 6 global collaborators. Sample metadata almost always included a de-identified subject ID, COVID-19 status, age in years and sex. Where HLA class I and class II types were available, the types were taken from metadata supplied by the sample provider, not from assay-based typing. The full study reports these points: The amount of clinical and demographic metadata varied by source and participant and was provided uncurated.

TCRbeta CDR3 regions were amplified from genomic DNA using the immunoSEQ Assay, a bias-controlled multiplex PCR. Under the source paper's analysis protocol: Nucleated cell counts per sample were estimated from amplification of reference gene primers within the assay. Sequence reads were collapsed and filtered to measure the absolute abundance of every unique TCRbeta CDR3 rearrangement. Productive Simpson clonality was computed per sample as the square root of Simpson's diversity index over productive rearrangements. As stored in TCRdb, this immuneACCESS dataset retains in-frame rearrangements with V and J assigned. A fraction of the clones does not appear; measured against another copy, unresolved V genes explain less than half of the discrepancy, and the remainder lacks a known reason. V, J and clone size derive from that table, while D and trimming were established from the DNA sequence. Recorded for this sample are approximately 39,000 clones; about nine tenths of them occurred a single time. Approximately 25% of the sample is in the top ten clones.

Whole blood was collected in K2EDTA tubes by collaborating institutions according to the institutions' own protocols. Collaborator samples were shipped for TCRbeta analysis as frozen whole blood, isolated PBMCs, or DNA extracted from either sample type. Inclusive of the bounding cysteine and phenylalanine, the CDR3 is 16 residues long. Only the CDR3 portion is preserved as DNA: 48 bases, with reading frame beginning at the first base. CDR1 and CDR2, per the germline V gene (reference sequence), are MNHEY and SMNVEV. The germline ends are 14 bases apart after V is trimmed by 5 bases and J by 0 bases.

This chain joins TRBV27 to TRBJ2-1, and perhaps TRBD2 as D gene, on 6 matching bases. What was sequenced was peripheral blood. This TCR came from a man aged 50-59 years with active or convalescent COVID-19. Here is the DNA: TGTGCCAGCAGTATCGTAGCGGATAGCTCCTACAATGAGCAGTTCTTC. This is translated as CASSIVADSSYNEQFF.